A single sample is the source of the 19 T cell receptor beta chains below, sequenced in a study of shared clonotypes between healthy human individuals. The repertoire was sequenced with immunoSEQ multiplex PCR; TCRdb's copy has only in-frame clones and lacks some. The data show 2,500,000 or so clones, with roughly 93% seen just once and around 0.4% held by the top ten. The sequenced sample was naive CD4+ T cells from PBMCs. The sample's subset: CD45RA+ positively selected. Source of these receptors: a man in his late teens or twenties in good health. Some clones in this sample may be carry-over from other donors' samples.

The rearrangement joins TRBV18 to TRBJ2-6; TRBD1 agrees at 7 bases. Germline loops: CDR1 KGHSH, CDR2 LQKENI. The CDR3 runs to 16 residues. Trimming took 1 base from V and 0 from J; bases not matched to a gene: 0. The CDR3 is CASSPQGASGANVLTF. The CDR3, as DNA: TGTGCCAGCTCACCACAGGGGGCCTCTGGGGCCAACGTCCTGACTTTC.

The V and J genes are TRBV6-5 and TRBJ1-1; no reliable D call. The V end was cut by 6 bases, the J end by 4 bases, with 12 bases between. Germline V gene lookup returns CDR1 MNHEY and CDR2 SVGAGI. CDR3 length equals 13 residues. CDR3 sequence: CASRAQTGTEAFF. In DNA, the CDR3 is TGTGCCAGCAGAGCACAAACGGGCACTGAAGCTTTCTTT.

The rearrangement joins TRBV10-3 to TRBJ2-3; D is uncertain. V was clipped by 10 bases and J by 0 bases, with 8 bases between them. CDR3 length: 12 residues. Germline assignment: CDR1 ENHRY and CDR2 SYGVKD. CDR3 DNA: TGTGCCACTGCCGACAGCACAGATACGCAGTATTTT. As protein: CATADSTDTQYF.

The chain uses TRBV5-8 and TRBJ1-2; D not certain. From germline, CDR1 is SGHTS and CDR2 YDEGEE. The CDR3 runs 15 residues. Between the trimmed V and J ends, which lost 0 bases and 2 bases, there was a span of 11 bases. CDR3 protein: CASSLGRLLNYGYTF. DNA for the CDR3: TGTGCCAGCAGCTTGGGAAGACTACTGAACTATGGCTACACCTTC.

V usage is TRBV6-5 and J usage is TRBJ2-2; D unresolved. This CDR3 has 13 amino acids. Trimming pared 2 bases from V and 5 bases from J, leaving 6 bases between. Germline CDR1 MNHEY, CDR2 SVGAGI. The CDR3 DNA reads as TGTGCCAGCAGTTACGTTCTTACCGGGGAGCTGTTTTTT. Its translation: CASSYVLTGELFF.

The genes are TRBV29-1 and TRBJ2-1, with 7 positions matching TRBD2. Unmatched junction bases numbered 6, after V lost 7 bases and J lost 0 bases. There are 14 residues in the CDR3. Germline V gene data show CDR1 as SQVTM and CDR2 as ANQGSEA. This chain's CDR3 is CSGLRGVSYNEQFF. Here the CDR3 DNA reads TGCAGCGGTCTCCGGGGGGTCTCCTACAATGAGCAGTTCTTC.

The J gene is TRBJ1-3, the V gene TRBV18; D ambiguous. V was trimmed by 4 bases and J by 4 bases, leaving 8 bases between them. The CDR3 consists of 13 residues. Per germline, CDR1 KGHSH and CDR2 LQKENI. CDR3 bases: TGTGCCAGCTCACTGGAGAGAGGAAACACCATATATTTT. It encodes CASSLERGNTIYF.

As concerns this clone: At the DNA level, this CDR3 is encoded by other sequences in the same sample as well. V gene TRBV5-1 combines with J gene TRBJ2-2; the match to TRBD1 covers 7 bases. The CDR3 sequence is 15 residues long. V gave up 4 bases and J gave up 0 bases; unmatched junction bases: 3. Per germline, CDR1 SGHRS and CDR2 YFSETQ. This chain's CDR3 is CASSLGTANTGELFF. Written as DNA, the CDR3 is TGCGCCAGCAGCCTCGGGACAGCGAACACCGGGGAGCTGTTTTTT.

CDR3 in amino acids: CASSLYLAGGTSYEQYF. The CDR3 DNA reads TGTGCCAGCAGTTTATACCTGGCGGGAGGAACCTCCTACGAGCAGTACTTC. The gene calls are TRBV28 and TRBJ2-7, with 8 bases matching TRBD2. This CDR3 is 17 amino acids long. The germline V gene encodes CDR1 MDHEN and CDR2 SYDVKM. J gave up 0 bases and V 1 base, and 8 bases lay outside the gene matches.

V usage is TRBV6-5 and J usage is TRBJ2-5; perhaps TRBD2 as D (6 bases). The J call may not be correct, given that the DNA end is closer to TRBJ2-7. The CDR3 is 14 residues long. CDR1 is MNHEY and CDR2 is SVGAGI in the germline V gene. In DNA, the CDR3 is TGTGCCAGCAGTCCGGCCCAGGGACTCAACGAGCAGTACTTC. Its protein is CASSPAQGLNEQYF.

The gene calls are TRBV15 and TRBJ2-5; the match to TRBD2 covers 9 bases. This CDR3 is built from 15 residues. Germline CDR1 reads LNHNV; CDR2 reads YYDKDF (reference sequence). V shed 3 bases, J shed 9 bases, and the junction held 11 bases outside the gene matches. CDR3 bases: TGTGCCACCAGCAGGGACCTAGCGGGCGGGGGGGCCCAGTACTTC. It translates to CATSRDLAGGGAQYF.

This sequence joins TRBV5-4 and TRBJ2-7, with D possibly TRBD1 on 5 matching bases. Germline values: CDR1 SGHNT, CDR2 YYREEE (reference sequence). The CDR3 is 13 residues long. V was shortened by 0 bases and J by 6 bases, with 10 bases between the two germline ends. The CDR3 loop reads CASSLDRLVEQYF. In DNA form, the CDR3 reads TGTGCCAGCAGCTTGGACAGGCTGGTCGAGCAGTACTTC.

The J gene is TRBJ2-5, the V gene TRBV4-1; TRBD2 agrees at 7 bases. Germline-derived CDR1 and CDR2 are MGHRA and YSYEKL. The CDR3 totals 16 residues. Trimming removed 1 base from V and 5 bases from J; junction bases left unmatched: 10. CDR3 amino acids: CASSQGWGGVGETQYF. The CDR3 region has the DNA TGCGCCAGCAGCCAAGGTTGGGGGGGAGTCGGGGAGACCCAGTACTTC.

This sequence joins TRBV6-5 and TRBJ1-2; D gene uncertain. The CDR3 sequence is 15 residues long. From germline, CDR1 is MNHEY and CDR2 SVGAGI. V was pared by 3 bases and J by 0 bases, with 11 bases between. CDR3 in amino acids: CASSYAAGSNYGYTF. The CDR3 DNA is TGTGCCAGCAGTTATGCGGCAGGATCTAACTATGGCTACACCTTC.

CDR3 region: CASTRDGNYEQYF. The CDR3 bases are TGTGCCAGCACCCGGGACGGAAACTACGAGCAGTACTTC. The chain has TRBV7-8 and TRBJ2-7; D assignment may be TRBD1 or TRBD2 (5 bases each). The length of the CDR3 is 13 residues. Germline values: CDR1 SGHVS, CDR2 FQNEAQ. V shed 7 bases and J shed 3 bases, with 13 bases lying between them. The full variable domain, completed using reference TRBV7-8 and TRBJ2-7, is GAGVSQSPRYKVAKRGQDVALRCDPISGHVSLFWYQQALGQGPEFLTYFQNEAQLDKSGLPSDRFFAERPEGSVSTLKIQRTQQEDSAVYLCASTRDGNYEQYFGPGTRLTVT.

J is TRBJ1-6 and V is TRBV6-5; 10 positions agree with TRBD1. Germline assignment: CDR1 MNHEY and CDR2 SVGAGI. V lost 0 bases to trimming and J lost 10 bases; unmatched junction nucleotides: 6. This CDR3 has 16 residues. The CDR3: CASSYSRDRGRSPLHF. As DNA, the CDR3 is TGTGCCAGCAGTTACTCCCGCGACAGGGGGCGATCACCCCTCCACTTT.

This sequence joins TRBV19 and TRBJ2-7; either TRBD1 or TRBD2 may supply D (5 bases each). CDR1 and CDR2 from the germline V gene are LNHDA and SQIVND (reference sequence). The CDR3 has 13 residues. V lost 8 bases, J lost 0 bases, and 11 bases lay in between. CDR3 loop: CASLGTASYEQYF. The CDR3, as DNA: TGTGCCAGTCTCGGGACGGCCTCCTACGAGCAGTACTTC.

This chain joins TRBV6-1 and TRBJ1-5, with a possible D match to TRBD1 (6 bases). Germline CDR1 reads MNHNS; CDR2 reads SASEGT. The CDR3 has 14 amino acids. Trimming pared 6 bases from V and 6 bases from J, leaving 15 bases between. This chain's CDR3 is CASRVKRGGQPQHF. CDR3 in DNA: TGTGCCAGCAGAGTGAAGAGAGGGGGTCAGCCCCAGCATTTT.

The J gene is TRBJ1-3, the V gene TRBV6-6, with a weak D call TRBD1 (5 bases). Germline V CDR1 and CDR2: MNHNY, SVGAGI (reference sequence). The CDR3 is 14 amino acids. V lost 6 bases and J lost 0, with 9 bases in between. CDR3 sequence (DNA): TGTGCCAGCAGACAACAGGTCTCTGGAAACACCATATATTTT. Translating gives CASRQQVSGNTIYF.